Shown below are 15 T cell receptor beta chains from a single sample sequenced in a study of shared T cell receptors in the human thymus. Clones were sequenced by immunoSEQ multiplex PCR, and TCRdb holds only the in-frame ones, with some missing. The sample yields 500,000 to 550,000 clones, about 80% seen once. The sample was also reused in another study, on human thymus T cells.

The sequenced sample was thymocytes. The receptors stem from a boy less than two years old with a congenital heart defect.

The genes are TRBV27 and TRBJ2-7; 9 bases align to TRBD1. Per the germline V gene, CDR1 is MNHEY and CDR2 is SMNVEV (reference sequence). CDR3 size: 12 residues. J lost 5 bases, V lost 8 bases, and 4 bases had no gene match. CDR3: CASGTGGHEQYF. As DNA, the CDR3 is TGTGCCAGCGGCACAGGGGGCCACGAGCAGTACTTC.

The gene calls are TRBV7-9 and TRBJ1-2; D gene ambiguous. The CDR3 is 17 amino acids. The germline CDR1 and CDR2 sequences are SEHNR and FQNEAQ (reference sequence). Trimming cost V 4 bases and J 8 bases, with 26 bases left between them. The DNA of the CDR3 is TGTGCCAGCAGCTGCGGGGTCCAAACTGTTCGATCGTGCGGCTACACCTTC. As protein: CASSCGVQTVRSCGYTF.

The V call is TRBV27, the J call TRBJ2-1; 8 positions agree with TRBD2. V gave up 7 bases and J gave up 9 bases; unmatched junction bases: 8. The germline V gene encodes CDR1 MNHEY and CDR2 SMNVEV (reference sequence). The CDR3 runs to 13 residues. This CDR3 is CASIGGRNPEQFF. The CDR3 DNA sequence: TGTGCCAGCATCGGCGGGAGGAACCCTGAGCAGTTCTTC.

The chain is built from TRBV28 and TRBJ1-4, with 7 positions matching TRBD1. CDR1 and CDR2 (germline): MDHEN, SYDVKM. V shed 6 bases, J shed 8 bases, and the junction held 9 bases outside the gene matches. The CDR3 covers 14 residues. For the CDR3, the DNA is TGTGCCAGCAGAACCGGGACAGTAGAAGAAAAACTGTTTTTT. Translating gives CASRTGTVEEKLFF.

This rearrangement joins TRBV5-1 to TRBJ2-1; 7 bases are shared with TRBD2. With V trimmed by 0 bases and J by 8 bases, 14 bases remained unmatched. The CDR3 runs 17 residues. Per germline, CDR1 SGHRS and CDR2 YFSETQ. The CDR3 sequence is CASSLEPGRPAGDEQFF. As DNA, the CDR3 is TGCGCCAGCAGCTTGGAACCCGGGCGCCCCGCGGGGGATGAGCAGTTCTTC.

The chain has TRBV19 and TRBJ2-3; 8 nucleotides agree with TRBD2. V lost 3 bases, J lost 0 bases, and 8 bases stayed unmatched. Per germline, CDR1 LNHDA and CDR2 SQIVND (reference sequence). The CDR3 length is 17 residues. The CDR3 coding sequence is TGTGCCAGTAGTATTGGTGGCGGGAGGACTAGCACAGATACGCAGTATTTT. Amino acid sequence: CASSIGGGRTSTDTQYF.

The chain is built from TRBV14 and TRBJ2-7; weak D call: TRBD1 (7 bases). Germline V gene data show CDR1 as SGHDN and CDR2 as FVKESK. There are 18 residues in the CDR3. Trimming shortened V by 1 base and J by 7 bases, and 26 bases separated the two germline ends. In nucleotides, the CDR3 is TGTGCCAGCAGCCAAGCTCCCAGTTGGCGGGACAGTCCGGGAGAGCAGTACTTC. Translating it yields CASSQAPSWRDSPGEQYF. The full variable domain, rest sourced from reference TRBV14 and TRBJ2-7, is EAGVTQFPSHSVIEKGQTVTLRCDPISGHDNLYWYRRVMGKEIKFLLHFVKESKQDESGMPNNRFLAERTGGTYSTLKVQPAELEDSGVYFCASSQAPSWRDSPGEQYFGPGTRLTVT.

This clone showed up just once. Other nucleotide sequences in the sample specify the same CDR3. The rearrangement links TRBV7-9 to TRBJ2-1; D not certain. Germline lookup yields CDR1 SEHNR and CDR2 FQNEAQ (reference sequence). There are 11 residues in the CDR3. V was trimmed by 3 bases and J by 9 bases, leaving 6 bases between them. CDR3: CASSFRGEQFF. In DNA, the CDR3 is TGTGCCAGCAGCTTCAGAGGTGAGCAGTTCTTC.

Remarks on this clone: The junction differs from germline at one of its ends, possibly a read error. The chain recombines TRBV16 with TRBJ2-1; D remains unclear. This CDR3 region has 12 residues. From germline, CDR1 is KGHSY and CDR2 FQNENV. The CDR3 loop is CASSEEWSPRVF. The CDR3 DNA follows: TGTGCCAGCAGCGAGGAATGGAGTCCCCGGGTCTTC.

This clone has only a few counts. This chain joins TRBV2 and TRBJ2-1, with 10 bases that match TRBD2. With 2 bases clipped from V and 8 bases from J, the junction kept 9 bases outside the gene matches. Germline CDR1 reads SNHLY; CDR2 reads FYNNEI. The CDR3 loop spans 16 amino acids. The CDR3 region is CASSENGSGRLYEQFF. Here the CDR3 DNA reads TGTGCCAGCAGTGAAAATGGTAGCGGGAGGCTCTATGAGCAGTTCTTC.

This rearrangement joins TRBV21-1 to TRBJ2-7; TRBD1 is taken as the D call from the table, unchecked against the DNA. TRBV21-1 constitutes a pseudogene. CDR3 length: 12 amino acids. This chain's CDR3 is CASSKGGTGKYF. CDR3 in DNA: TGTGCCAGCAGCAAAGGGGGGACAGGGAAGTACTTC.

This chain links TRBV7-8 with TRBJ2-7; maybe TRBD2 (6 bases). CDR3 size: 17 residues. V lost 5 bases and J lost 4, with 24 bases in between. The germline V gene has CDR1 SGHVS and CDR2 FQNEAQ. CDR3 in amino acids: CASSLYGRLEGNYEQYF. CDR3 nucleotide sequence: TGTGCCAGCAGCCTATACGGCAGGCTGGAGGGGAATTACGAGCAGTACTTC.

This chain joins TRBV7-9 and TRBJ1-2; 7 bases fit TRBD1. J gave up 10 bases and V 5 bases, and 7 bases lay outside the gene matches. Germline loops: CDR1 SEHNR, CDR2 FQNEAQ (reference sequence). The CDR3 loop spans 12 amino acids. The CDR3 DNA reads TGTGCCAGCAGCCCCCCGGGACAGCACTACACCTTC. Encoded protein: CASSPPGQHYTF.

The J gene is TRBJ1-2, the V gene TRBV6-6, with unresolved D. The CDR3 has 15 amino acids. V lost 5 bases and J 10 bases, leaving 23 bases between the germline ends. Germline V CDR1 and CDR2: MNHNY, SVGAGI (reference sequence). The DNA for the CDR3 is TGTGCCAGCAGTATTTCCTCGGAAGCGGCCCCTTTCTACACCTTC. It translates to CASSISSEAAPFYTF.

V usage is TRBV27 and J usage is TRBJ2-1; possible D gene TRBD1, 6 bases. Trimming removed 4 bases at V and 3 bases at J, with 10 bases between. CDR1 is MNHEY, CDR2 SMNVEV, per germline (reference sequence). The CDR3 covers 14 residues. The CDR3 nucleotides read TGTGCCAGCAGTTCGACAGGTTACTACAATGAGCAGTTCTTC. Encoded protein: CASSSTGYYNEQFF.